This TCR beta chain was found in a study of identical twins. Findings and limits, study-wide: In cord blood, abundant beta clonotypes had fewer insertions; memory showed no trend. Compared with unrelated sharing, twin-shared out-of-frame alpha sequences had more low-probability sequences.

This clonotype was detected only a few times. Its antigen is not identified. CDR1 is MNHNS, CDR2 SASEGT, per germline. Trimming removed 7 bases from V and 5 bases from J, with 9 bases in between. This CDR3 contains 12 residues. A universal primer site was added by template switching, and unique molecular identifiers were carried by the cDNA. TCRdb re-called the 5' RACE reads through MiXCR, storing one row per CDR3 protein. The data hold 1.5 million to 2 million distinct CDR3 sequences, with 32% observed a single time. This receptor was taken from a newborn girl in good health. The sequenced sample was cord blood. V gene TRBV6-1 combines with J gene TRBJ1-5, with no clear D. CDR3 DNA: TGTGCCAGCACTGTGACCGATCAGCCCCAGCATTTT. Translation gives CASTVTDQPQHF.